Included here is one TCR beta chain sequence, with context. V shed 3 bases and J shed 4 bases, with 14 bases lying between them. This CDR3 is built from 14 residues. The germline V gene has CDR1 SGHNT and CDR2 YYREEE (reference sequence). The data were obtained in a study of blood T cell repertoires in COVID-19. The assay was immunoSEQ multiplex PCR, and TCRdb's table has in-frame clones only and misses some. The data show 400,000 to 450,000 clones, 70% to 90% seen once. Sequencing was carried out using peripheral blood. The chain is built from TRBV5-4 and TRBJ2-7; possible D gene TRBD2, 6 bases. The clonotype comes from a woman between 50 and 59 years old with COVID-19, enrolled during active disease. CDR3 nucleotide sequence: TGTGCCAGCAGCTATGACTTGGGGGGATACGAGCAGTACTTC. Its protein is CASSYDLGGYEQYF.